This T cell receptor beta chain was identified in a study of T cell responses to AZD1222 COVID-19 vaccine. TCRdb's copy holds only in-frame clones and misses some; the assay was immunoSEQ multiplex PCR. The sample lists about 140,000 clones, 85% to 95% occurring once. Study observations and caveats: Compared with day 0, the breadth and depth of the Spike-specific TCR repertoire rose significantly after two doses of AZD1222. Just a handful of AZD1222 recipients tested seropositive at baseline. The repertoires were collected only after the peak T cell response.

About this clone: What it recognizes is unknown.

V shed 3 bases, J shed 4 bases, and the junction held 10 bases outside the gene matches. The length of the CDR3 is 16 residues. Germline V gives CDR1 MDHEN, CDR2 SYDVKM. Sequenced material: peripheral blood, taken after recovery from COVID-19. The sequence derives from an adult who had recovered from COVID-19. The chain links TRBV28 to TRBJ2-5, with 8 nucleotides matching TRBD1. The CDR3 sequence is CASSLTTGGLSETQYF. In DNA form, the CDR3 reads TGTGCCAGCAGTTTGACAACAGGGGGATTATCAGAGACCCAGTACTTC.